This T cell receptor (beta chain) was sequenced for a study of blood T cell repertoires in COVID-19. Germline V CDR1 and CDR2: SGDLS, YYNGEE. The V and J ends lost 0 bases and 9 bases, in that order; junction bases with no gene match: 8. The CDR3 has 15 residues. Only in-frame clones appear in the TCRdb table, and some are missing; sequencing was by immunoSEQ multiplex PCR. The top ten hold under 0.85% of the sample, which has approximately 480,000 clones, around 87% seen once. This clone was seen only once. Sequencing was performed on PBMCs or T cells enriched from blood (not recorded which). V gene TRBV9 combines with J gene TRBJ1-3; 8 bases agree with TRBD1. The TCR comes from a woman under 30 who had recovered from COVID-19. The CDR3 region has the DNA TGTGCCAGCAGCGTAGACACAGGGGGAGATGGCACCATATATTTT. Its translation is CASSVDTGGDGTIYF.